One and the same sample provided the 14 T cell receptor beta chains below, sequenced in a study. Treg sorting used a CD4+CD25+CD127-/low gate. One entry per CDR3 protein, called by TCRdb with MiXCR from the 5' RACE reads. In the table there are about 4,900 distinct CDR3 sequences, 65% to 75% of which are singletons. The source material was Tregs sorted from blood. The receptors come from a female donor with breast cancer.

Of note for this clonotype: An end of the junction differs from the germline gene, which may be a read error. This chain uses TRBV4-2 with TRBJ1-2; the D is unclear. The CDR3 extends over 13 amino acids. Looked up from germline, CDR1 is LGHNA and CDR2 is YNFKEQ. The CDR3 region is CASSFGGLDGYTF. CDR3 DNA sequence: TGCGCCAGCAGTTTCGGCGGGCTTGACGGCTACACCTTC.

The chain links TRBV11-1 to TRBJ2-3; D is possibly TRBD2 (6 bases). Germline V lookup: CDR1 SGHAT, CDR2 FQDESV (reference sequence). The length of the CDR3 is 15 residues. V lost 0 bases to trimming and J lost 5 bases, with 12 bases between them. CDR3: CASSLAGGSRDTQYF. The CDR3 DNA sequence: TGTGCCAGCAGCTTAGCGGGAGGATCGCGAGATACGCAGTATTTT.

The CDR3 region has the DNA TGCGCCAGCAGCTTGGAACTAGTCTACGAGCAGTACTTC. Protein product: CASSLELVYEQYF. The J gene is TRBJ2-7, the V gene TRBV5-1; TRBD2 might be the D (5 bases). The germline gives CDR1 SGHRS, CDR2 YFSETQ. Trimming pared 0 bases from V and 3 bases from J, leaving 7 bases between. The CDR3 runs 13 residues.

The chain employs TRBV9 and TRBJ2-6; perhaps TRBD2 as D (6 bases). Germline assignment: CDR1 SGDLS and CDR2 YYNGEE. V lost 2 bases and J lost 2, with 8 bases in between. This CDR3 contains 15 residues. The CDR3: CASSVGGTGANVLTF. The CDR3 DNA is TGTGCCAGCAGCGTCGGGGGAACTGGGGCCAACGTCCTGACTTTC.

The chain recombines TRBV7-3 with TRBJ2-7, with D perhaps matching TRBD1 (6 bases). This CDR3 comprises 13 residues. Germline assignment: CDR1 SGHTA and CDR2 FQGTGA. Trimming removed 5 bases at V and 3 bases at J, with 11 bases between. The CDR3 nucleotides are TGTGCCAGCAGCCAGGACAGAAACTACGAGCAGTACTTC. Its translation: CASSQDRNYEQYF.

The chain joins TRBV3-1 to TRBJ2-3; either TRBD1 or TRBD2 may supply D (5 bases each). Per germline, CDR1 LGHDT and CDR2 YNNKEL (reference sequence). The CDR3 sequence is 17 residues long. Trimming shortened V by 1 base and J by 0 bases, and 14 bases separated the two germline ends. The CDR3 region is CASSQVTGRFSTDTQYF. DNA for the CDR3: TGTGCCAGCAGCCAAGTTACGGGGCGTTTTAGCACAGATACGCAGTATTTT.

This clonotype was seen only a few times. No DNA is shown, since the ends of the CDR3 on it are uncertain; the CDR3 is the one TCRdb lists. This chain joins TRBV5-1 and TRBJ2-1; the D call of TRBD2 is as the table states it, not checked on the DNA. Inclusive of both ends, the CDR3 amounts to 15 amino acids. Per the germline V gene, CDR1 is SGHRS and CDR2 is YFSETQ. The CDR3 sequence: CASSTSGGLWDEQFF.

The chain recombines TRBV7-8 with TRBJ2-1; 7 nucleotides line up with TRBD2. The length of the CDR3 is 14 residues. V was clipped by 5 bases and J by 4 bases; unmatched bases: 5. Germline-derived CDR1 and CDR2 are SGHVS and FQNEAQ. DNA of the CDR3: TGTGCCAGCAGCCCCGGGACTAAGTACAATGAGCAGTTCTTC. The encoded protein is CASSPGTKYNEQFF.

The V gene is TRBV4-2, the J gene TRBJ2-7, with 8 bases fitting TRBD2. Germline V gene data show CDR1 as LGHNA and CDR2 as YNFKEQ. The CDR3 covers 15 residues. V shed 1 base and J 5 bases; nucleotides not matched to a gene: 7. CDR3 sequence: CASSQAQAGEDEQYF. The DNA of the CDR3 is TGTGCCAGCAGCCAAGCACAAGCGGGAGAAGACGAGCAGTACTTC.

The genes are TRBV10-3 and TRBJ2-1; D is unresolved. The CDR3 contains 14 residues. Trimming took 6 bases from V and 2 from J, leaving 11 bases between them. Per the germline V gene, CDR1 is ENHRY and CDR2 is SYGVKD. CDR3 loop: CAIRVHGAYNEQFF. The CDR3, as DNA: TGTGCCATCAGAGTACATGGGGCCTACAATGAGCAGTTCTTC.

The V and J genes are TRBV4-1 and TRBJ2-3; TRBD2 is a possible D gene (6 bases). With 0 bases removed from V and 0 bases from J, the gap between germline ends came to 19 bases. The CDR3 runs to 19 residues. The germline gives CDR1 MGHRA, CDR2 YSYEKL. The CDR3 nucleotides read TGCGCCAGCAGCCAAGATTCCCGTGGTGCTAGCGAAAGCACAGATACGCAGTATTTT. Protein product: CASSQDSRGASESTDTQYF.

The chain employs TRBV20-1 and TRBJ2-7, with 9 bases that match TRBD2. The V gene end was trimmed by 7 bases and the J gene end by 4 bases; junction bases not matched to a gene: 17. The CDR3 contains 16 residues. Germline values: CDR1 DFQATT, CDR2 SNEGSKA (reference sequence). The CDR3 is CSVNPVGLAGTYEQYF. CDR3 coding DNA: TGCAGTGTGAATCCCGTGGGCCTAGCGGGAACTTACGAGCAGTACTTC.

The V and J genes are TRBV12-3 or TRBV12-4 and TRBJ2-1; 7 nucleotides line up with TRBD1. V was pared by 2 bases and J by 4 bases, with 2 bases of the junction left unmatched. CDR3 length: 14 amino acids. DNA for the CDR3: TGTGCCAGCAGTTTAACAGGGGTGTACAATGAGCAGTTCTTC. This translates into CASSLTGVYNEQFF.

The chain uses TRBV4-1 and TRBJ2-5, with 9 bases lining up with TRBD2. The V and J ends lost 3 bases and 5 bases, in that order; junction bases with no gene match: 10. Per the germline V gene, CDR1 is MGHRA and CDR2 is YSYEKL. The CDR3 extends over 16 amino acids. CDR3 residues: CASSHPAAGGRETQYF. For the CDR3, the DNA is TGCGCCAGCAGCCATCCAGCGGCGGGAGGGCGGGAGACCCAGTACTTC.